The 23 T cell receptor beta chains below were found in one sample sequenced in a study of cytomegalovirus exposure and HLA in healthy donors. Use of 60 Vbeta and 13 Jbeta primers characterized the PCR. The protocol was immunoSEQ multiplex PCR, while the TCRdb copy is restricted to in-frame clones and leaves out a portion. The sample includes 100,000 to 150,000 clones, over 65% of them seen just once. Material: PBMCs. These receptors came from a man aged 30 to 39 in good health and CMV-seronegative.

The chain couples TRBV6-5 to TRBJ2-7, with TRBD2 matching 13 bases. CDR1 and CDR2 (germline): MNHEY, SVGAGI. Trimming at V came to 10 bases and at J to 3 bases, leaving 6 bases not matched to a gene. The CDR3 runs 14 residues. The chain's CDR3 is CATRGTSGNYEQYF. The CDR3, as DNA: TGTGCCACCAGGGGGACTAGCGGGAACTACGAGCAGTACTTC.

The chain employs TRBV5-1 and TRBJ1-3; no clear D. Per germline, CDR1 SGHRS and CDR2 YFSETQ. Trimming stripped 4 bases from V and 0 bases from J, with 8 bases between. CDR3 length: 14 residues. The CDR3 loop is CASSPGNSGNTIYF. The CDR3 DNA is TGCGCCAGCAGCCCTGGCAACTCTGGAAACACCATATATTTT. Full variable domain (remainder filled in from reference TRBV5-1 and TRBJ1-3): KAGVTQTPRYLIKTRGQQVTLSCSPISGHRSVSWYQQTPGQGLQFLFEYFSETQRNKGNFPGRFSGRQFSNSRSEMNVSTLELGDSALYLCASSPGNSGNTIYFGEGSWLTVV.

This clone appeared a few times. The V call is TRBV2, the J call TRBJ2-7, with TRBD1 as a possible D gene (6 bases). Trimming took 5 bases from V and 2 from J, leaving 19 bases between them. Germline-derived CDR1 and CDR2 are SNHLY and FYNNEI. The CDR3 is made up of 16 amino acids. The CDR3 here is CASSINRVSRTYEQYF. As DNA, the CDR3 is TGTGCCAGCAGTATTAACAGGGTATCCCGTACCTACGAGCAGTACTTC.

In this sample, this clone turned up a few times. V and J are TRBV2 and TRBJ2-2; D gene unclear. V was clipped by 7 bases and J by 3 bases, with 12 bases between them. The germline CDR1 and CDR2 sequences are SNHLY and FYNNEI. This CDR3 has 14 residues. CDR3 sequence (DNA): TGTGCCAGCACTCCCCCCCTAGACACCGGGGAGCTGTTTTTT. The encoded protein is CASTPPLDTGELFF.

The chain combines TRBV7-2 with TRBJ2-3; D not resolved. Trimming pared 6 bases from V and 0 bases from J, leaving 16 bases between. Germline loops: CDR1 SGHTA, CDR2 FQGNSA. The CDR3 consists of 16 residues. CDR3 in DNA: TGTGCCAGCAGTTCCTCAATGGTAGCTAGCACAGATACGCAGTATTTT. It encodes CASSSSMVASTDTQYF.

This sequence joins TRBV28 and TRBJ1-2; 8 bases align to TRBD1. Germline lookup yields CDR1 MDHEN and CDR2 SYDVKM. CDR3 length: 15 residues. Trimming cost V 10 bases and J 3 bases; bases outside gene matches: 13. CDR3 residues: CANRGRGSGDYGYTF. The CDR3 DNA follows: TGTGCCAACAGGGGGAGGGGATCCGGTGACTATGGCTACACCTTC.

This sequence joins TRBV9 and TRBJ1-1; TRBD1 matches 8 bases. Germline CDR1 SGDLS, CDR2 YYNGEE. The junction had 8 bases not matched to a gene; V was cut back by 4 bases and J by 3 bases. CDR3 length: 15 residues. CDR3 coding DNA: TGTGCCAGCAGCACTGGACAGGGACGATACACTGAAGCTTTCTTT. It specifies CASSTGQGRYTEAFF.

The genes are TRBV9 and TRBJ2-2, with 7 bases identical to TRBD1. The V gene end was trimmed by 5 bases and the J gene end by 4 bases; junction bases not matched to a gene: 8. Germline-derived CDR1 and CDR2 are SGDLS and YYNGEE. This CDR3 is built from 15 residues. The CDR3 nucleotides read TGTGCCAGCAGTGAACAACAGGGGACCACCGGGGAGCTGTTTTTT. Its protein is CASSEQQGTTGELFF.

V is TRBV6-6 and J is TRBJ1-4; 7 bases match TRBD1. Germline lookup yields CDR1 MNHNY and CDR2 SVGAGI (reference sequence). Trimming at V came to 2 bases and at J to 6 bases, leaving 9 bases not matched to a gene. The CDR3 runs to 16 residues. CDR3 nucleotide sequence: TGTGCCAGCAGTTACCCCGGACAGGTTCGGGATGAAAAACTGTTTTTT. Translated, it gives CASSYPGQVRDEKLFF.

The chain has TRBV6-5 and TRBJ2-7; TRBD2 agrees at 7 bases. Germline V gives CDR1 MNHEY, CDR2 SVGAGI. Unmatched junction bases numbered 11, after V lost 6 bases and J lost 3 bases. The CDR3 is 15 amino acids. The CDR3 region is CASSLGRTRVYEQYF. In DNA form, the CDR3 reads TGTGCCAGCAGCCTTGGGAGGACTAGAGTCTACGAGCAGTACTTC.

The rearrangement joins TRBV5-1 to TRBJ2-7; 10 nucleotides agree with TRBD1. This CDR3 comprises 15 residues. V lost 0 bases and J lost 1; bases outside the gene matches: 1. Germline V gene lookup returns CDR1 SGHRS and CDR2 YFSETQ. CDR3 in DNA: TGCGCCAGCAGCTTGGCGGGACAGGGGTCCTACGAGCAGTACTTC. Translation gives CASSLAGQGSYEQYF.

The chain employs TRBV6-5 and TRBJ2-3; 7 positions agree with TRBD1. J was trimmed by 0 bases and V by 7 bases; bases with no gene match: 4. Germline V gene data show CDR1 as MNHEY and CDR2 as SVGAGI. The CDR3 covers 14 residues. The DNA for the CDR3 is TGTGCCAGCACCATGACAGGGAGCACAGATACGCAGTATTTT. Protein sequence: CASTMTGSTDTQYF.

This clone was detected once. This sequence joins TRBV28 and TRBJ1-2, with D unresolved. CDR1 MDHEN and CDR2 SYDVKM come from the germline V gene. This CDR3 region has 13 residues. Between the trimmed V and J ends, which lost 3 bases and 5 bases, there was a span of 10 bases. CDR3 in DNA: TGTGCCAGCAGTTTGACATTCACTTATGGCTACACCTTC. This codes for CASSLTFTYGYTF.

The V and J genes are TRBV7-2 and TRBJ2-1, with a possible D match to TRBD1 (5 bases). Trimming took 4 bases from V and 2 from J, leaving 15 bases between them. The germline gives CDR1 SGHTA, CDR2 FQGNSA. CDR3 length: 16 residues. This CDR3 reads CASSSLEGAAYNEQFF. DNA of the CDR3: TGTGCCAGCAGCTCCCTCGAAGGGGCGGCCTACAATGAGCAGTTCTTC.

In nucleotides, the CDR3 is TGTGCCAGCAGTGAAGACCCGGGACAGTACAATCAGCCCCAGCATTTT. It codes for CASSEDPGQYNQPQHF. The chain employs TRBV6-1 and TRBJ1-5; 7 bases line up with TRBD1. Germline trimming cut 1 base from V and 3 bases from J; bases unmatched to any gene: 6. CDR1 is MNHNS, CDR2 SASEGT, per germline. The CDR3 consists of 16 residues.

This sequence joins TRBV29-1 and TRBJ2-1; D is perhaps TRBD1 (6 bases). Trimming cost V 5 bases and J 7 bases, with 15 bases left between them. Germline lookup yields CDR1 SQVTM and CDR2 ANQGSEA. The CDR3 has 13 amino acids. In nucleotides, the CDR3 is TGCAGCGTTAATCCCACAGGGCTAAATGAGCAGTTCTTC. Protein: CSVNPTGLNEQFF.

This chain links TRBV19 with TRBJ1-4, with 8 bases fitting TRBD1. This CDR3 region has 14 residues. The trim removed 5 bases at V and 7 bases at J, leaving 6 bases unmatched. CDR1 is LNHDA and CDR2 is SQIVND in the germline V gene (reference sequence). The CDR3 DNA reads TGTGCCAGTAGTTCACAGGGGGGGTTTGAAAAACTGTTTTTT. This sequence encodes CASSSQGGFEKLFF.

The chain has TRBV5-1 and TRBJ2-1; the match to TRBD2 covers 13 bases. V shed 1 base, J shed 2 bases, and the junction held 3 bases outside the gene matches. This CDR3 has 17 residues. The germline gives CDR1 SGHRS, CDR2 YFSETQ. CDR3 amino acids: CASSLRLAGGAYNEQFF. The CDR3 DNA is TGCGCCAGCAGCTTGAGACTAGCGGGGGGAGCCTACAATGAGCAGTTCTTC.

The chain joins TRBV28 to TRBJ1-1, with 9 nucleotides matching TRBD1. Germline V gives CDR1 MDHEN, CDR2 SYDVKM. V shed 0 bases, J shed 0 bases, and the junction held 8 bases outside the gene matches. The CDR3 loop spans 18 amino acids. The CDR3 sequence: CASSLWGGQGSMNTEAFF. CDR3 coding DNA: TGTGCCAGCAGTTTATGGGGGGGACAGGGAAGCATGAACACTGAAGCTTTCTTT.

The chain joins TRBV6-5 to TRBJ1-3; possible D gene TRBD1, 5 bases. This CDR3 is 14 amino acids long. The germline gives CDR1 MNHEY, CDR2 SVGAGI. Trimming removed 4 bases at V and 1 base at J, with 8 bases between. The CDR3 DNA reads TGTGCCAGCAGTTCCCGACAGTCTGGAAACACCATATATTTT. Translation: CASSSRQSGNTIYF.

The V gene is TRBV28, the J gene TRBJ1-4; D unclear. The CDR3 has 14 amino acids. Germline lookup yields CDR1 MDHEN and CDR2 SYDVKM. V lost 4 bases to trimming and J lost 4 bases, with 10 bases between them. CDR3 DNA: TGTGCCAGCAGTTGGGCAGCATTTAATGAAAAACTGTTTTTT. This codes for CASSWAAFNEKLFF.

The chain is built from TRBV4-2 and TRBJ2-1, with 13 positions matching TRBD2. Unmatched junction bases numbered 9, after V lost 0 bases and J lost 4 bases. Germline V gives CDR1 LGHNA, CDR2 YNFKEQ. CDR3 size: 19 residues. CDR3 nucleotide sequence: TGTGCCAGCAGCCAAGAATATCCGGGACTAGCGGGAAATTACAATGAGCAGTTCTTC. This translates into CASSQEYPGLAGNYNEQFF.

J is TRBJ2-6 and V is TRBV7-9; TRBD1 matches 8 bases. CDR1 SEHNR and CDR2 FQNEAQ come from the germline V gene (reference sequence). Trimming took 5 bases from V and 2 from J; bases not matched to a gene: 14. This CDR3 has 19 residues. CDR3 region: CASSHPISRQGPGANVLTF. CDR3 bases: TGTGCCAGCAGCCACCCAATTTCGAGACAGGGGCCTGGGGCCAACGTCCTGACTTTC. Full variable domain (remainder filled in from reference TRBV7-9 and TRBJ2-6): DTGVSQNPRHKITKRGQNVTFRCDPISEHNRLYWYRQTLGQGPEFLTYFQNEAQLEKSRLLSDRFSAERPKGSFSTLEIQRTEQGDSAMYLCASSHPISRQGPGANVLTFGAGSRLTVL.